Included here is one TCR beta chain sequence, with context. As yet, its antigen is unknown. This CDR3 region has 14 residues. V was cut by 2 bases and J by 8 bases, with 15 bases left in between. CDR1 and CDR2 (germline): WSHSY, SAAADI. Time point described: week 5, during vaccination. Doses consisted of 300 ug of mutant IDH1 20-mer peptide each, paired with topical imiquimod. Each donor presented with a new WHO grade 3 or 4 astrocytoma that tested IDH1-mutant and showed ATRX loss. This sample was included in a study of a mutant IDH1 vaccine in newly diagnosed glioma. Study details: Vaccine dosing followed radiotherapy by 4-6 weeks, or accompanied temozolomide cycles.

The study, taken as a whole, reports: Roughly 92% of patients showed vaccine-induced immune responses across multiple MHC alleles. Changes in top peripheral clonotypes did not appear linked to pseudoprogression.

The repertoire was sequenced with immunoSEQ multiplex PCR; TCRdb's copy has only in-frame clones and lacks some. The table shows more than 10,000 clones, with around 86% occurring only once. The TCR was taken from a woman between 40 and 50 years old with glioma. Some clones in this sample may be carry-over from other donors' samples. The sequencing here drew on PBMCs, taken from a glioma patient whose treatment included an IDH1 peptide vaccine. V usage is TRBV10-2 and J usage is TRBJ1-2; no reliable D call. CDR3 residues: CASSEPAGQTGYTF. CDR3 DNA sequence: TGCGCCAGCAGTGAGCCGGCCGGCCAAACAGGCTACACCTTC.